The subject of this entry is one T cell receptor (beta chain). In the study's own analysis: Reference gene primer amplification gave nucleated cell count estimates. The assay was immunoSEQ multiplex PCR, and TCRdb's table has in-frame clones only and misses some. V, J and clone size are those of that table, while D and trimming were read from the DNA. The table shows 380,000 or so clones, with roughly 90% occurring only once. The sample is drawn from a study of blood T cell repertoires in COVID-19. Study background: Sites across the United States, Italy and Spain contributed samples from acute and convalescent COVID-19.

V lost 6 bases and J lost 2; bases outside the gene matches: 3. Germline V gives CDR1 MNHEY, CDR2 SVGAGI. The CDR3 length is 14 residues. J is TRBJ2-3 and V is TRBV6-5; 9 positions match TRBD1. This clonotype originated in a woman aged 30 to 39 with acute COVID-19. Source material: PBMCs or T cells enriched from blood (not recorded which). The CDR3 DNA is TGTGCCAGCAGGGGGACAGGGCTCACAGATACGCAGTATTTT. Amino acids: CASRGTGLTDTQYF.